The clone carrying this T cell receptor (beta chain) has a handful of counts. The antigen remains undetermined. Unique molecular identifiers were in the cDNA, with template-switch universal primer binding. TCRdb recomputed calls from the 5' RACE reads with MiXCR, one row per CDR3 protein. The sample consists of about 530,000 distinct CDR3 sequences, nearly 15% of them appearing once. This specimen comes from a study of identical twins. The CDR3 is made up of 18 amino acids. With 3 bases removed from V and 0 bases from J, the gap between germline ends came to 18 bases. Germline V lookup: CDR1 ENHRY, CDR2 SYGVKD. Study outcomes and limitations: Researchers caution that invariant MAIT and iNKT cells could partly confound zero-insertion analyses. Memory repertoires lacked the insertion deficit that abundant cord blood beta clonotypes showed.

This sample was also put to use in a study of yellow fever vaccine responses in identical twins.

The TCR sequence derives from a woman between 18 and 29 years old in good health. The sample comprised CD4+ T cells sorted from blood. J is TRBJ2-1 and V is TRBV10-3; D might be TRBD1 (5 bases). Written as DNA, the CDR3 is TGTGCCATCAGTGACATCACCTCGGACACGAGCTCCTACAATGAGCAGTTCTTC. Residues: CAISDITSDTSSYNEQFF.